This T cell receptor (beta chain) originates from a study of T cells in Graves' hyperthyroidism and ophthalmopathy (dated by TCRdb to about 2019). Looking at the study overall: TCR V-J signatures able to tell the groups apart were searched for in a discovery cohort of 95 or so patients, of whom more than 40 had Graves' ophthalmopathy and about 55 had stable Graves' hyperthyroidism. Whether ophthalmopathy could be predicted prospectively was tested in an independent validation cohort made up of approximately 19 hyperthyroidism patients plus 17 patients who later progressed to ophthalmopathy. The 95 to 100 discovery patients were randomly divided into training and test sets at a 7:3 ratio. The study also compared thyroid tissue and blood T-cell repertoires from about 6 Graves' hyperthyroidism patients. Once sampling was done, hyperthyroidism patients were given methimazole at a starting dose of 30 mg daily, whereas ophthalmopathy patients were given high-dose intravenous methylprednisolone. According to the paper, TCR Vbeta CDR3 sequencing was carried out on 135 peripheral blood samples, which came from more than 40 ophthalmopathy, under 80 hyperthyroidism and about 17 progressor patients. Results the study describes overall, beyond this receptor: Sample size was not statistically predetermined, and investigators were not blinded to group allocation. Ophthalmopathy was separated from stable hyperthyroidism by a 13 V-J signature model, with about 86% sensitivity and 81% to 83% specificity obtained in cross-validation and 80%/75% obtained in testing. Blood samples also contained most of the expanded thyroid clonotypes (frequency above 0.001), which suggests that blood repertoires may reflect thyroid immune responses. In validation, the model predicted progression to ophthalmopathy a median of around six months before onset, with approximately 68% sensitivity and 72.22% specificity.

In the case of this clonotype: The antigen this receptor binds is unknown. It has no much larger one-base neighbor in the sample; base qualities were not kept.

Stable Graves' hyperthyroidism was defined as no progression to ophthalmopathy during 18 months of follow-up. Hyperthyroidism patients were newly diagnosed, with disease duration under 2 months, and aged 18 to 65 years. Any patient with an uncontrolled infection, another autoimmune disease, pregnancy or lactation was excluded. Diagnoses were based on clinical symptoms, serum thyroxine and TRAb, thyroid ultrasound and orbital computed tomography. Total RNA was extracted with Trizol reagent, and quality was checked on an Agilent 2100 Bioanalyzer. The TCR beta CDR3 regions were amplified from the RNA transcripts. The first round of RT-PCR for the TCR CDR3 was performed with the HTBI primer set and the Qiagen OneStep RT-PCR kit. Libraries were constructed in a second round of multiplex PCR, after which size selection and purification were carried out. Sequencing of the libraries was done on an Illumina HiSeq2000 using paired-end 100 bp reads. Under the source paper's analysis protocol: SOAPnuke was used to process the raw data, removing reads that contained adapters or uncalled bases, had a mean Phred below 15, or lacked an exact match to the constant primer or identifier. COPE v1.2.5 was used to merge the high-quality paired reads, and each unique nucleotide sequence was defined as a clonotype. Clonotypes were aligned to IMGT TRBV, TRBD and TRBJ reference segments using MiTCR v1.1. Only V-J combinations with frequency above 0.0001, covering 99% to 99.2% of repertoires, were analysed. A TCS score was defined as the ratio of F50 (clonal expansion) to E x V (chaos), with BLOSUM62-based TCRdist applied between CDR3 peptides within each V-J. Welch's t-statistics and random forest reduced around 510 V-J features to 13, which were used in a naive Bayes classifier (R e1071). The Morisita-Horn index was used to measure how similar the thyroid and blood repertoires were. TCRdb's own reprocessing of the public reads used fastp at Q25 and MiXCR and kept productive beta chains. Each record represents a unique CDR3 protein, reported with the most common genes and DNA among its rows. The V and J calls, along with clone size, are taken from TCRdb and not from the paper's own processing. This sample is represented by approximately 500,000 distinct CDR3 sequences; just over 45% of them were singletons. The ten largest clones take up about 8% of the sample.

The germline V gene specifies SGHVS as CDR1 and FNYEAQ as CDR2. The CDR3 starts with the cysteine, ends with the phenylalanine, and has 14 residues. The DNA shown is the 42-base CDR3, in frame from base 1. V lost 5 bases and J lost 1 base; the stretch between them is 11 bases long. The clonotype originates from a woman between 18 and 30 years old with Graves' hyperthyroidism. Material for sequencing was peripheral blood or thyroid tissue (not recorded which). The chain couples TRBV7-6 to TRBJ1-1; a weak D assignment points to TRBD1 (6 bases agree). The DNA reads TGTGCCAGCAGCACCGGACAGCCGAACACTGAAGCTTTCTTT. It is translated as CASSTGQPNTEAFF.